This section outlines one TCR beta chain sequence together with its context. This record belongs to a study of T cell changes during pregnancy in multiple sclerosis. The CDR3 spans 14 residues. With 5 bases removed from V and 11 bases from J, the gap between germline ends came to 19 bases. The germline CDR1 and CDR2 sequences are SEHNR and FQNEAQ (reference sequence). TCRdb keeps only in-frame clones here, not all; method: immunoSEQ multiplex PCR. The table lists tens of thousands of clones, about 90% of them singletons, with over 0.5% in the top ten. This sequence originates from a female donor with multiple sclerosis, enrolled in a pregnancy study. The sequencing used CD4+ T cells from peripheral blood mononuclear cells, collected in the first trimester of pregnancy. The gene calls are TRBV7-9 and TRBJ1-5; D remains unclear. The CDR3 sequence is CASSPIPPGQTQHF. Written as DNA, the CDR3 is TGTGCCAGCAGCCCCATCCCTCCTGGCCAGACCCAGCATTTT.